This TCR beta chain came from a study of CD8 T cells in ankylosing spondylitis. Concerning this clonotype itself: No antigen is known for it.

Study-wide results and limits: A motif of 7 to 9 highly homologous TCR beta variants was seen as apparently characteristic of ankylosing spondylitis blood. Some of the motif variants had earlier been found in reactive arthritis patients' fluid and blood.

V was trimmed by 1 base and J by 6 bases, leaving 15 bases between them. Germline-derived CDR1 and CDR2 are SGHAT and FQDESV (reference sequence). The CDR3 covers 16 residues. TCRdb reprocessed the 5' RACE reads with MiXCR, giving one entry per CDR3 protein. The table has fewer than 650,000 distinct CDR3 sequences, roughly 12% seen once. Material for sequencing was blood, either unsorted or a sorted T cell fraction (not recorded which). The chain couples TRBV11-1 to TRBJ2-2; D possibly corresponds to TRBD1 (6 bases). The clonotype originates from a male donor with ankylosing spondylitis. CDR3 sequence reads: CASSLVWTVIPGELFF. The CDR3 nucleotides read TGTGCCAGCAGCTTAGTCTGGACAGTAATCCCCGGGGAGCTGTTTTTT.